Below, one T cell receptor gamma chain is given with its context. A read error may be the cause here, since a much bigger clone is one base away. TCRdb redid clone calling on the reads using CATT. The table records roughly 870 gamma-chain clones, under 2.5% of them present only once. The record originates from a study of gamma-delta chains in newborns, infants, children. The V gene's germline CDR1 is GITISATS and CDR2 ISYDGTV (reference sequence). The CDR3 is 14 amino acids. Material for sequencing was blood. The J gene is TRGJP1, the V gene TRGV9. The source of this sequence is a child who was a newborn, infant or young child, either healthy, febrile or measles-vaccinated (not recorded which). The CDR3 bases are TGTGCCTTGTGGGATTATACCATTGGTTGGTTCAAGATATTT. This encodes CALWDYTIGWFKIF.